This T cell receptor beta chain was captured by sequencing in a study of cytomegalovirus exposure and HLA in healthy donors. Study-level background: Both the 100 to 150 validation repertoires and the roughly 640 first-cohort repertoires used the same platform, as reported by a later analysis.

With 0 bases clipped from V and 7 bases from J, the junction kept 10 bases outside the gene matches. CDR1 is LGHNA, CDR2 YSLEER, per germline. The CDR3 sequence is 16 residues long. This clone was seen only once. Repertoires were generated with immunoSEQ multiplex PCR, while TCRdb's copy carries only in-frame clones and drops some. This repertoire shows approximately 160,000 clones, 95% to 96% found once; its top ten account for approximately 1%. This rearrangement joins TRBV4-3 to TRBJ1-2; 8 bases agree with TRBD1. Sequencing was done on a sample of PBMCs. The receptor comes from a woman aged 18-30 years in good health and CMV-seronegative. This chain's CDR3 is CASSQDPGGGVGGYTF. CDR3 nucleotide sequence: TGCGCCAGCAGCCAAGATCCAGGGGGCGGTGTAGGTGGCTACACCTTC.